These T cell receptor beta chains were read from a single sample in a study of T cells after yellow fever vaccination. TCRdb passed the 5' RACE reads through MiXCR, listing each CDR3 protein once. Seen here are about 340,000 distinct CDR3 sequences, 8% to 10% observed once, and the top ten hold roughly 18%. Source: PBMCs, taken on the day of the first yellow fever vaccination. These receptors originate from a man aged 18 to 30 who received the YFV17D yellow fever vaccine. Each CDR3 is given with its conserved first and last residue.

j_gene,v_gene,CDR3aa
TRBJ2-1,TRBV11-3,CASSVELGISSYNEQFF
TRBJ2-5,TRBV18,CASSLQLGQGTGETQYF
TRBJ2-1,TRBV11-3,CASSLDTGTGGEQFF
TRBJ2-2,TRBV4-1,CASSQLLAGGPNTGELFF
TRBJ1-4,TRBV11-2,CASSLISGTYGTNEKLFF
TRBJ1-3,TRBV12-3/TRBV12-4,CASSLAPGGAVSGNTIYF
TRBJ2-3,TRBV20-1,CSAQGTGATDTQYF
TRBJ1-2,TRBV7-9,CASSLAGEPRGYTF
TRBJ2-2,TRBV11-2,CASSRLYFMAGTSNTGELFF
TRBJ2-1,TRBV5-6,CASSFGLGADNEQFF
TRBJ2-3,TRBV10-3,CAARTSEDTQYF
TRBJ1-5,TRBV20-1,CSARGYGQGDQPQHF
TRBJ1-2,TRBV7-2,CASSPDRTYGYTF
TRBJ2-5,TRBV7-7,CASSWTGTNQTQYF
TRBJ2-5,TRBV6-2/TRBV6-3,CASSPLPQGMGYQETQYF
TRBJ1-1,TRBV6-2/TRBV6-3,CATVRDRDTEAFF
TRBJ1-2,TRBV7-9,CASSLATANYGYTF
TRBJ1-6,TRBV20-1,CSARPLYNSPLHF
TRBJ2-2,TRBV12-5,CASGPGQGYTGELFF
TRBJ2-4,TRBV28,CASSLTPFNGWDIQYF